This T cell receptor (beta chain) emerged from a study of blood T cell repertoires in COVID-19. Overall study: Some COVID-19 samples were acute and others convalescent; all came from the United States, Italy and Spain. T cells, B-cell-depleted T cells, or PBMCs provided the cDNA or gDNA that served as material.

The CDR3 is 14 amino acids. Sequencing used immunoSEQ multiplex PCR; TCRdb keeps in-frame clones, though not all of them. The data contain under 300,000 clones, 87% of them singletons. The sequenced material came from peripheral blood. The TCR was taken from a man between 60 and 70 years old who had recovered from COVID-19. This chain links TRBV21-1 with TRBJ2-7; TRBD2, the table's D call, lacks a check against the DNA. TRBV21-1 is a known pseudogene. The CDR3 bases are TGTGCCAGCAGCAACGGCTCGGACTATTACGCGCAGTACGTC. This encodes CASSNGSDYYAQYV.